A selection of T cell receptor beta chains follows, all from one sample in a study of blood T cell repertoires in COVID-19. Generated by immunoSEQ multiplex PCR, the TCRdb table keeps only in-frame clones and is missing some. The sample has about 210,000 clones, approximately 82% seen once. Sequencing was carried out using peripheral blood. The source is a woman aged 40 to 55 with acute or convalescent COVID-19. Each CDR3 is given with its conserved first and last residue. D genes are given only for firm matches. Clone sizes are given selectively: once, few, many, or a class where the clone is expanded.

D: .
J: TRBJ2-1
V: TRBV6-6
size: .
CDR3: CATALAFNEQFF
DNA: TGTGCCACCGCTCTAGCGTTCAATGAGCAGTTCTTC

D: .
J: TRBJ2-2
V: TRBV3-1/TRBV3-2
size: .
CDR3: CASRRGDNTGELFF
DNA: TGTGCCAGCAGACGCGGGGACAACACCGGGGAGCTGTTTTTT

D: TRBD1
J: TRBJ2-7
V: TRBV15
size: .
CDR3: CATSRDRQGYEQYF
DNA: TGTGCCACCAGCAGAGATCGACAGGGGTACGAGCAGTACTTC

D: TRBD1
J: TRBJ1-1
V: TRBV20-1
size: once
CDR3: CSADRGTEAFF
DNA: TGCAGTGCTGACAGGGGGACTGAAGCTTTCTTT

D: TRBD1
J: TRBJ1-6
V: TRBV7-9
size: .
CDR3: CASSSPDRGDSSPLHF
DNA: TGTGCCAGCAGCTCTCCCGACAGGGGTGATAGTTCACCCCTCCACTTT

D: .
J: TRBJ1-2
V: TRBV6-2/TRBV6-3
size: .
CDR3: CASSLSGLYGYTF
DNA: TGTGCCAGCAGCCTTTCGGGACTCTATGGCTACACCTTC

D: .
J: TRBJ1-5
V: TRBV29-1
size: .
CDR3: CSVEKRAGYRPQHF
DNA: TGCAGCGTTGAGAAAAGGGCGGGGTACCGGCCCCAGCATTTT

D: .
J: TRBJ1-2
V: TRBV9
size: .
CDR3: CASSPTGGDGYGYTF
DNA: TGTGCCAGCAGCCCCACGGGGGGGGATGGCTATGGCTACACCTTC

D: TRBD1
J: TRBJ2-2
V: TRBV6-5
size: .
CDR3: CASNPGTGKRRELFF
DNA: TGTGCCAGTAATCCCGGGACAGGGAAACGAAGGGAGCTGTTTTTT

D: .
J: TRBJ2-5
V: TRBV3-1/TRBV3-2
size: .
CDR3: CASSQGAGGSQGTQYF
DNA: TGTGCCAGCAGCCAAGGTGCAGGGGGGTCCCAAGGGACCCAGTACTTC

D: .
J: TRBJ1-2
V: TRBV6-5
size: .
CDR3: CAAVDRHYGYTF
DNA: TGTGCCGCGGTGGACAGACACTATGGCTACACCTTC

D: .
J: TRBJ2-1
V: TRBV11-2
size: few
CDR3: CASSLGSGVYNEQFF
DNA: TGTGCCAGCAGCTTAGGGTCGGGTGTGTACAATGAGCAGTTCTTC

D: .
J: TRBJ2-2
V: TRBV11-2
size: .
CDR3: CASSLIQTTGELFF
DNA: TGTGCCAGCAGCTTAATACAGACCACCGGGGAGCTGTTTTTT

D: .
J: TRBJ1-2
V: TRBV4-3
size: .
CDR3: CASSQAQGLNYGYTF
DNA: TGCGCCAGCAGCCAAGCACAGGGCTTAAATTATGGCTACACCTTC

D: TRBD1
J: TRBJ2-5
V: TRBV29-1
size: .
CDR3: CSVRTGGEELETQYF
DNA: TGCAGCGTAAGGACAGGGGGCGAAGAGTTGGAGACCCAGTACTTC

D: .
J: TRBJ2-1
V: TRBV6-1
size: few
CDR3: CASSESGEGSYNEQFF
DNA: TGTGCCAGCAGTGAATCTGGCGAGGGCTCCTACAATGAGCAGTTCTTC

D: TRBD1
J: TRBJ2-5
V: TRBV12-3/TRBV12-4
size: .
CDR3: CASSPRGETQYF
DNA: TGTGCCAGCAGTCCCAGGGGGGAGACCCAGTACTTC

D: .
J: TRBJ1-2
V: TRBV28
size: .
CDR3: CASSKPGGGFDGYTF
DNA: TGTGCCAGCAGCAAACCCGGCGGGGGGTTCGATGGCTACACCTTC

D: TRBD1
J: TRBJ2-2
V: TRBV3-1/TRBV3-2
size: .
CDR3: CASSPRGLYTGELFF
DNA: TGTGCCAGCAGCCCGAGGGGGCTTTACACCGGGGAGCTGTTTTTT

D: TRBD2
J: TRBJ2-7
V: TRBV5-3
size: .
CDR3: CARSTWTSGYEQYF
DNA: TGTGCCAGAAGCACCTGGACTAGCGGCTACGAGCAGTACTTC

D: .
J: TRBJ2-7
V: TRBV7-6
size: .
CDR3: CASSSQPTYEQYF
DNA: TGTGCCAGCAGCTCACAACCAACCTACGAGCAGTACTTC

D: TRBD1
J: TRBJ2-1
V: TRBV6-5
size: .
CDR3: CASGDRSSYNEQFF
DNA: TGTGCCAGCGGGGACAGGAGCTCCTACAATGAGCAGTTCTTC

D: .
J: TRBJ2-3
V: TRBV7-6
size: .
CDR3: CASSLTTRTESYTDTQYF
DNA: TGTGCCAGCAGCTTAACAACCAGGACAGAGTCTTACACAGATACGCAGTATTTT

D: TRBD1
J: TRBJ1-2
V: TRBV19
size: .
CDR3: CASSIFRGQGGGYTF
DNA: TGTGCCAGTAGTATCTTCCGCGGACAGGGGGGAGGCTACACCTTC